This T cell receptor (beta chain) comes out of a study of cytomegalovirus exposure and HLA in healthy donors. Overall study findings and caveats: Across donors, most TCRs were seen rarely, yet some public ones were widespread. The analysis excluded some indistinguishable V segments, including TRBV6-2 and TRBV6-3.

The PCR employed 60 Vbeta primers together with 13 Jbeta primers. The assay was immunoSEQ multiplex PCR, and TCRdb's table has in-frame clones only and misses some. This table has under 150,000 clones, nearly 85% appearing once. The CDR3 contains 16 residues. This clone was observed a single time. Its antigen is not known. The chain has TRBV21-1 and TRBJ2-7; the table names TRBD2, a call not compared with the DNA. TRBV21-1 is noted as a pseudogene. Sample: PBMCs. The sequence derives from a boy under 18 in good health and CMV-seronegative. The CDR3 DNA reads TGTGCCAGCAGCAAAGAGTCCGGGAGGAGGTCCTACGAGCAGTACTTC. Translated: CASSKESGRRSYEQYF.